The clone carrying this T cell receptor beta chain was counted many times. Using RNA transcripts as the source, TCR beta CDR3 regions were amplified. The TCR CDR3 was amplified in a first-round RT-PCR using the HTBI primer set. Via MiXCR, TCRdb re-called the multiplex PCR reads, giving one row per CDR3 protein. The sample lists 250,000 to 350,000 distinct CDR3 sequences, approximately 15% occurring once. The CDR3 is 11 residues long. From germline, CDR1 is DFQATT and CDR2 SNEGSKA (reference sequence). Trimming removed 3 bases at V and 8 bases at J, with 11 bases between. This sample is part of a study of T cells in Graves' hyperthyroidism and ophthalmopathy. The overall study: Specimen type is peripheral blood, collected at initial diagnosis prior to any treatment.

The definition of stable Graves' hyperthyroidism was no ophthalmopathy progression within 18 months. A patient was excluded if there was uncontrolled infection, other autoimmune disease, pregnancy or lactation. This sequence originates from a man aged 30-40 years with Graves' hyperthyroidism. Sequencing input: blood. This sequence joins TRBV20-1 and TRBJ2-7; possible D gene TRBD2, 6 bases. CDR3 nucleotide sequence: TGCAGTGCTAGGGAGGGCTTTAAGCAGTACTTC. It yields the protein CSAREGFKQYF.